The clone carrying this T cell receptor (beta chain) was counted between two and nine times. Its matching antigen is unknown. The sequenced target, TCR beta, came from blood CD8+ and CD4+ T cells. The entry originates in a study of CD8 T cells in Susac syndrome. Findings and caveats of the study: The study admitted that it had a relatively small number of individuals in its TCR sequencing and HLA analysis.

RNA amounts of 0.5 to 1 ug underwent reverse transcription with random hexamers. The TCR beta CDR3 was amplified by immunoSEQ multiplex PCR across 54 Vbeta, 13 Jbeta. A single record per CDR3 protein comes from TCRdb applying MiXCR to the immunoSEQ multiplex PCR reads. The top ten clones hold around 0.12% of a sample with about 130,000 distinct CDR3 sequences, about 95% of them seen once. The CDR3 is made up of 13 amino acids. In germline, CDR1 is LGHDT, CDR2 YNNKEL (reference sequence). The J segment lost 6 bases and the V segment lost 5 bases, leaving 4 bases of the junction unmatched. The sequenced sample consisted of CD4+ T cells from PBMCs. The TCR sequence derives from a human donor in good health. The chain combines TRBV3-1 with TRBJ2-1; 7 bases fit TRBD2. The CDR3 bases are TGTGCCAGCAGCTCTCGACTAGCCAATGAGCAGTTCTTC. Residues: CASSSRLANEQFF.